This T cell receptor beta chain was sequenced for a study of spatial heterogeneity in lung cancer. V was trimmed by 6 bases and J by 5 bases, leaving 9 bases between them. The CDR3 is made up of 13 amino acids. Germline CDR1 reads KGHDR; CDR2 reads SFDVKD. In TCRdb, the 5' RACE reads were re-called with MiXCR into one record per CDR3 protein. The table shows tens of thousands of distinct CDR3 sequences, with 10% to 15% occurring only once. Time point: sample taken at primary tumor resection. Sequencing covered unsorted whole RNA taken from tumor, nontumor lung or frozen PBMC. The donors, fewer than 95 patients with untreated early-stage non-small cell lung cancer, provided the samples.

The sequence derives from a male donor with early-stage non-small cell lung cancer. This chain links TRBV24-1 with TRBJ2-2, with a tentative D call TRBD2 (5 bases). The sample was PBMCs, taken at surgery. The CDR3 sequence: CATSSGPTGELFF. CDR3 coding DNA: TGTGCCACCAGTAGCGGACCAACCGGGGAGCTGTTTTTT.